Presented here are 27 T cell receptor beta chains from one specimen sequenced in a study of shared clonotypes between healthy human individuals. The method was immunoSEQ multiplex PCR; TCRdb's version includes in-frame clones alone and lacks a portion of them. The sample lists about 2.4 million clones, roughly 93% occurring once. Source material: naive CD4+ T cells from PBMCs. Subset reported: CD45RA+ positively selected. These receptors came from a man younger than 35 in good health. Some clones in this sample may be carry-over from other donors' samples.

The chain carries TRBV28 and TRBJ1-2, with TRBD1 matching over 8 bases. The V segment lost 8 bases and the J segment 8 bases; nucleotides outside the gene matches: 16. The CDR3 contains 15 residues. Germline V gives CDR1 MDHEN, CDR2 SYDVKM. The CDR3, as DNA: TGTGCCAGCGGGCTAGCTCGGCAGGGGGCTTACGGCTACACCTTC. This gives the protein CASGLARQGAYGYTF.

The chain uses TRBV6-5 and TRBJ2-1; perhaps D is TRBD1 or TRBD2 (5 bases each). From germline, CDR1 is MNHEY and CDR2 SVGAGI. V lost 7 bases and J lost 4, with 17 bases in between. This CDR3 is 15 amino acids long. As DNA, the CDR3 is TGTGCCAGCACAAGGGACCCCGGTACTTACAATGAGCAGTTCTTC. Protein sequence: CASTRDPGTYNEQFF.

This sequence joins TRBV29-1 and TRBJ2-7; the D gene could be TRBD1 or TRBD2 (6 bases each). Per the germline V gene, CDR1 is SQVTM and CDR2 is ANQGSEA. CDR3 size: 12 residues. Trimming took off 7 bases at V and 4 bases at J, with 14 bases between the two ends. CDR3 coding DNA: TGCAGCGCAGGGGCTGGGGGGTACGAGCAGTACTTC. Translation gives CSAGAGGYEQYF.

The V gene is TRBV5-8, the J gene TRBJ2-5; 13 positions match TRBD2. Losses at the gene ends were 4 bases for V and 5 bases for J; bases not matched to a gene: 11. The CDR3 is made up of 17 amino acids. The germline V gene encodes CDR1 SGHTS and CDR2 YDEGEE. The CDR3, as DNA: TGTGCCAGCAGCCCTATGACTAGCGGGAGGTTAGTCGAGACCCAGTACTTC. Its protein product is CASSPMTSGRLVETQYF.

The V and J genes are TRBV4-3 and TRBJ2-1; 9 bases are shared with TRBD1. CDR1 LGHNA and CDR2 YSLEER come from the germline V gene. V shed 1 base and J 9 bases; nucleotides not matched to a gene: 10. This CDR3 has 16 residues. The CDR3 DNA sequence: TGCGCCAGCAGCCAAGTATCGGACAGGGGAAATAGTGAGCAGTTCTTC. It translates to CASSQVSDRGNSEQFF.

A few counts support this clone. This chain links TRBV30 with TRBJ1-1, with 9 bases fitting TRBD1. V was clipped by 5 bases and J by 6 bases; unmatched bases: 7. Germline CDR1 reads GTSNPN; CDR2 reads SVGIG (reference sequence). The CDR3 is made up of 13 amino acids. DNA for the CDR3: TGTGCCTGGGGGGAACAGGGGGCGCCTGAAGCTTTCTTT. Residues: CAWGEQGAPEAFF.

The chain employs TRBV28 and TRBJ1-1; the D is unclear. Trimming took 6 bases from V and 6 from J, leaving 14 bases between them. The CDR3 totals 13 residues. Germline loops: CDR1 MDHEN, CDR2 SYDVKM. The CDR3 loop is CASRSPGGAEAFF. For the CDR3, the DNA is TGTGCCAGCAGATCTCCGGGTGGTGCTGAAGCTTTCTTT.

V is TRBV5-1 and J is TRBJ1-1; D is uncertain. The CDR3 extends over 16 amino acids. Trimming left V 4 bases short and J 2 bases short, with 18 bases between. CDR1 SGHRS and CDR2 YFSETQ come from the germline V gene. CDR3 region: CASSPDPQRSNTEAFF. DNA of the CDR3: TGCGCCAGCAGCCCCGACCCACAAAGGAGTAACACTGAAGCTTTCTTT. Combining the CDR3 with reference TRBV5-1 and TRBJ1-1 gives the whole variable domain KAGVTQTPRYLIKTRGQQVTLSCSPISGHRSVSWYQQTPGQGLQFLFEYFSETQRNKGNFPGRFSGRQFSNSRSEMNVSTLELGDSALYLCASSPDPQRSNTEAFFGQGTRLTVV.

The genes are TRBV30 and TRBJ2-3; 13 nucleotides match TRBD2. J was trimmed by 6 bases and V by 2 bases; bases with no gene match: 8. Germline lookup yields CDR1 GTSNPN and CDR2 SVGIG (reference sequence). CDR3 length: 16 amino acids. This CDR3 reads CAWSPGLAGVWDTQYF. CDR3 sequence (DNA): TGTGCCTGGAGTCCCGGACTAGCGGGAGTTTGGGATACGCAGTATTTT. Filled out from reference TRBV30 and TRBJ2-3, the complete variable domain reads SQTIHQWPATLVQPVGSPLSLECTVEGTSNPNLYWYRQAAGRGLQLLFYSVGIGQISSEVPQNLSASRPQDRQFILSSKKLLLSDSGFYLCAWSPGLAGVWDTQYFGPGTRLTVL.

In the case of this clone: The identical CDR3 is also encoded by other nucleotide sequences in the sample. In nucleotides, the CDR3 is TGCGCCAGCAGCTTGGCCTCGGACTACAATGAGCAGTTCTTC. This gives the protein CASSLASDYNEQFF. This chain joins TRBV5-1 and TRBJ2-1; D ambiguous. The CDR3 has 14 residues. Germline-derived CDR1 and CDR2 are SGHRS and YFSETQ. V gave up 0 bases and J gave up 3 bases, with 7 bases separating them.

The V and J genes are TRBV28 and TRBJ1-2, with a tentative D call TRBD1 (6 bases). Trimming left V 4 bases short and J 11 bases short, with 20 bases between. This CDR3 spans 14 amino acids. Looked up from germline, CDR1 is MDHEN and CDR2 is SYDVKM. The CDR3 is CASSSIAGGQTYTF. The CDR3 nucleotides read TGTGCCAGCAGTTCCATCGCTGGGGGGCAGACTTACACCTTC.

The chain couples TRBV10-3 to TRBJ2-2; 7 nucleotides match TRBD2. The V segment lost 10 bases and the J segment 3 bases; nucleotides outside the gene matches: 8. Germline loops: CDR1 ENHRY, CDR2 SYGVKD. The CDR3 consists of 14 residues. CDR3 coding DNA: TGTGCCACACGCGGGGGAGGGGACACCGGGGAGCTGTTTTTT. Translation: CATRGGGDTGELFF.

V gene TRBV5-1 combines with J gene TRBJ2-6, with 9 nucleotides matching TRBD1. CDR1 and CDR2 (germline): SGHRS, YFSETQ. This CDR3 region has 18 residues. The J segment lost 5 bases and the V segment lost 2 bases, leaving 11 bases of the junction unmatched. The CDR3 DNA reads as TGCGCCAGCAGCTTAGGGACAGGGCCCGCCGGGCGGGCCAACGTCCTGACTTTC. Translation gives CASSLGTGPAGRANVLTF. The full variable domain, in which reference TRBV5-1 and TRBJ2-6 provide the parts outside the CDR3, is KAGVTQTPRYLIKTRGQQVTLSCSPISGHRSVSWYQQTPGQGLQFLFEYFSETQRNKGNFPGRFSGRQFSNSRSEMNVSTLELGDSALYLCASSLGTGPAGRANVLTFGAGSRLTVL.

In DNA, the CDR3 is TGTGCCAGCAGCTTAGTCCAGGGCCGCACGTGGAATGAGCAGTTCTTC. Protein: CASSLVQGRTWNEQFF. This chain uses TRBV7-9 with TRBJ2-1; D possibly corresponds to TRBD1 (5 bases). This CDR3 contains 16 residues. Germline V gives CDR1 SEHNR, CDR2 FQNEAQ (reference sequence). Deletions cut 1 base from V and 7 bases from J, with 17 bases between.

The V gene is TRBV7-2, the J gene TRBJ2-7; D is undetermined. The CDR3 is 15 residues long. V gave up 3 bases and J gave up 5 bases, with 17 bases separating them. Germline CDR1 and CDR2: SGHTA and FQGNSA. This CDR3 reads CASSLAFDRPDEQYF. DNA of the CDR3: TGTGCCAGCAGCTTGGCCTTCGACCGCCCCGACGAGCAGTACTTC.

This chain connects TRBV5-1 to TRBJ2-5; a weak D match, TRBD2 (6 bases). CDR3 length equals 13 residues. Germline assignment: CDR1 SGHRS and CDR2 YFSETQ. V lost 4 bases and J 4 bases, leaving 11 bases between the germline ends. The CDR3 nucleotides read TGCGCCAGCAGCCCGAACGGGGGAGAGACCCAGTACTTC. Its translation: CASSPNGGETQYF.

The V gene is TRBV9, the J gene TRBJ1-3; 7 positions agree with TRBD1. With 3 bases clipped from V and 3 bases from J, the junction kept 9 bases outside the gene matches. The CDR3 runs to 16 residues. The V gene's germline CDR1 is SGDLS and CDR2 YYNGEE. In nucleotides, the CDR3 is TGTGCCAGCAGCGCTGGGGGACAGAACCTTGGAAACACCATATATTTT. This translates into CASSAGGQNLGNTIYF.

V gene TRBV5-4 combines with J gene TRBJ1-3, with D tentatively TRBD1 (6 bases). This CDR3 comprises 13 residues. CDR1 is SGHNT and CDR2 is YYREEE in the germline V gene (reference sequence). V was clipped by 4 bases and J by 4 bases, with 9 bases between them. CDR3 sequence (DNA): TGTGCCAGCAGCGACGGACAGGGAAACACCATATATTTT. Translated: CASSDGQGNTIYF. Together with reference TRBV5-4 and TRBJ1-3, the CDR3 gives the full variable domain: ETGVTQSPTHLIKTRGQQVTLRCSSQSGHNTVSWYQQALGQGPQFIFQYYREEENGRGNFPPRFSGLQFPNYSSELNVNALELDDSALYLCASSDGQGNTIYFGEGSWLTVV.

The chain joins TRBV7-2 to TRBJ1-5; no reliable D call. The germline CDR1 and CDR2 sequences are SGHTA and FQGNSA. Trimming removed 1 base from V and 11 bases from J, with 12 bases in between. The CDR3 is 13 residues long. CDR3 loop: CASSLESGPAQHF. CDR3 DNA: TGTGCCAGCAGCTTAGAATCGGGTCCGGCCCAGCATTTT.

This clone was seen only once. This rearrangement joins TRBV6-5 to TRBJ2-5, with 10 bases aligning to TRBD1. This CDR3 region has 14 residues. Germline V gene sequence: CDR1 MNHEY, CDR2 SVGAGI. With 5 bases clipped from V and 5 bases from J, the junction kept 5 bases outside the gene matches. CDR3: CASSRDRGFETQYF. In DNA, the CDR3 is TGTGCCAGCAGTAGGGACAGGGGATTCGAGACCCAGTACTTC.

The chain employs TRBV25-1 and TRBJ1-1, with D uncertain. V was trimmed by 1 base and J by 1 base, leaving 10 bases between them. Germline CDR1 is MGHDK and CDR2 is SYGVNS. The CDR3 runs 15 residues. The CDR3 loop reads CASSEFGLGNTEAFF. CDR3 in DNA: TGTGCCAGCAGTGAATTTGGGCTGGGGAACACTGAAGCTTTCTTT.

V gene TRBV18 combines with J gene TRBJ2-1; 12 positions match TRBD2. CDR3 length equals 17 residues. Germline trimming cut 3 bases from V and 1 base from J; bases unmatched to any gene: 4. The germline CDR1 and CDR2 sequences are KGHSH and LQKENI. CDR3 bases: TGTGCCAGCTCACCCCCCGGACTAGCGGGATCCTACAATGAGCAGTTCTTC. Translation: CASSPPGLAGSYNEQFF.

The genes are TRBV11-3 and TRBJ2-1; D is ambiguous. Germline V gives CDR1 SGHNT, CDR2 YENEEA. Trimming took 6 bases from V and 6 from J, leaving 9 bases between them. This CDR3 comprises 12 residues. The CDR3 sequence is CASSKTINEQFF. CDR3 sequence (DNA): TGTGCCAGCAGTAAGACGATCAATGAGCAGTTCTTC.

V gene TRBV6-6 combines with J gene TRBJ1-6; D not resolved. Germline values: CDR1 MNHNY, CDR2 SVGAGI (reference sequence). The CDR3 is 11 residues long. Trimming took off 6 bases at V and 7 bases at J, with 4 bases between the two ends. Written as DNA, the CDR3 is TGTGCCAGCAGCCACAATTCACCCCTCCACTTT. Its protein product is CASSHNSPLHF.

V and J are TRBV14 and TRBJ2-2, with 9 bases aligning to TRBD1. CDR3 length: 16 residues. J was trimmed by 4 bases and V by 6 bases; bases with no gene match: 9. The germline V gene encodes CDR1 SGHDN and CDR2 FVKESK. The CDR3 DNA is TGTGCCAGCAGGTCGACAGGGGGACGGGTCACCGGGGAGCTGTTTTTT. This sequence encodes CASRSTGGRVTGELFF.

This clone turned up a few times. Additional DNA sequences in this sample encode the identical CDR3. The CDR3 spells CASSPGPNYGYTF. The CDR3 nucleotides are TGTGCCAGCTCACCCGGTCCTAACTATGGCTACACCTTC. The rearrangement links TRBV18 to TRBJ1-2; D unclear. V was clipped by 3 bases and J by 0 bases, with 5 bases between them. CDR3 length: 13 amino acids. From germline, CDR1 is KGHSH and CDR2 LQKENI.

Details on this clone: Other DNA sequences within the sample encode an identical CDR3. This chain uses TRBV7-2 with TRBJ2-5; tentatively, D is TRBD2 (5 bases). The ends were cut back, 1 base at V and 3 bases at J, with 6 bases in the middle. The length of the CDR3 is 13 residues. Germline CDR1 SGHTA, CDR2 FQGNSA. This CDR3 is CASSLVGKETQYF. CDR3 DNA sequence: TGTGCCAGCAGCTTAGTCGGGAAAGAGACCCAGTACTTC. Full variable domain (outside the CDR3, taken from reference TRBV7-2 and TRBJ2-5): GAGVSQSPSNKVTEKGKDVELRCDPISGHTALYWYRQSLGQGLEFLIYFQGNSAPDKSGLPSDRFSAERTGGSVSTLTIQRTQQEDSAVYLCASSLVGKETQYFGPGTRLLVL.